The 22 T cell receptor beta chains in this list originate from one sample, sequenced in a study of T cell repertoires in cytomegalovirus infection. One entry per CDR3 protein results from TCRdb running MiXCR on the reads. This sample carries roughly 760,000 distinct CDR3 sequences, 35% to 40% of them seen once, and the ten largest clones take around 3%. Material for sequencing was PBMCs. These receptors were collected from a human donor in good health (CMV status not recorded). Some clones in this sample may be carry-over from other donors' samples.

This clonotype was detected once. The rearrangement links TRBV12-3 or TRBV12-4 to TRBJ1-2, with a tentative D call TRBD1 (5 bases). Trimming cost V 8 bases and J 4 bases, with 26 bases left between them. The CDR3 totals 17 residues. The CDR3 DNA reads as TGTGCCAGCGGTGTTTCCACCCCGATCGGAGGGGTCTATGGCTACACCTTC. Translation: CASGVSTPIGGVYGYTF.

This clonotype was picked up many times. The rearrangement uses TRBV6-1 and TRBJ2-1, with D unresolved. Per germline, CDR1 MNHNS and CDR2 SASEGT. Trimming left V 2 bases short and J 1 base short, with 18 bases between. This CDR3 contains 18 residues. The CDR3 region is CASSETISHRSSYNEQFF. Written as DNA, the CDR3 is TGTGCCAGCAGTGAAACGATTTCCCACCGCTCTTCCTACAATGAGCAGTTCTTC.

Only a few counts were recorded for this clonotype. V and J are TRBV7-2 and TRBJ2-1, with unresolved D. Trimming removed 0 bases at V and 4 bases at J, with 7 bases between. The germline V gene has CDR1 SGHTA and CDR2 FQGNSA. This CDR3 spans 14 amino acids. DNA of the CDR3: TGTGCCAGCAGCTTAGCGACGGAGTACAATGAGCAGTTCTTC. This gives the protein CASSLATEYNEQFF.

A note on this clonotype: Since no conserved phenylalanine or tryptophan closes the CDR3, a read error is the likely cause. The chain joins TRBV28 to TRBJ2-7, with unresolved D. V lost 7 bases and J lost 0, with 13 bases in between. The CDR3 is 14 residues long. CDR1 MDHEN and CDR2 SYDVKM come from the germline V gene. The CDR3 nucleotides read TGTGCCAGCAACCAGGAATGGAGCTCCTACGAGCAGTACTTA. As protein: CASNQEWSSYEQYL.

This clonotype came up a few times. The chain joins TRBV7-8 to TRBJ2-7; maybe TRBD2 (5 bases). The germline V gene has CDR1 SGHVS and CDR2 FQNEAQ. V was trimmed by 1 base and J by 0 bases, leaving 13 bases between them. The CDR3 length is 16 residues. The CDR3 DNA reads as TGTGCCAGCAGCTTAGGGCGGGCCTTCGGCTCCTACGAGCAGTACTTC. This codes for CASSLGRAFGSYEQYF.

V gene TRBV5-1 combines with J gene TRBJ2-7; D not certain. V was clipped by 0 bases and J by 0 bases, with 10 bases between them. The V gene's germline CDR1 is SGHRS and CDR2 YFSETQ. The length of the CDR3 is 15 residues. CDR3 protein: CASSLVVRYSYEQYF. The CDR3 coding sequence is TGCGCCAGCAGCTTGGTCGTTAGGTACTCCTACGAGCAGTACTTC.

This clonotype appeared a few times. The genes are TRBV5-1 and TRBJ2-2, with no clear D. The CDR3 extends over 15 amino acids. Per germline, CDR1 SGHRS and CDR2 YFSETQ. Trimming removed 0 bases at V and 8 bases at J, with 14 bases between. CDR3 DNA sequence: TGCGCCAGCAGCTTGGCTCTTGGTAGCTCGGGGGAGCTGTTTTTT. Protein product: CASSLALGSSGELFF.

This clonotype was seen only a few times. This rearrangement joins TRBV28 to TRBJ2-3, with D possibly being TRBD2 (6 bases). The CDR3 has 14 residues. CDR1 and CDR2 (germline): MDHEN, SYDVKM. V was pared by 4 bases and J by 5 bases, with 13 bases between. CDR3 region: CASSSGLTVDTQYF. The CDR3 nucleotides are TGTGCCAGCAGTTCGGGACTCACTGTAGATACGCAGTATTTT. The variable domain in full, with the rest retrieved from reference TRBV28 and TRBJ2-3, is DVKVTQSSRYLVKRTGEKVFLECVQDMDHENMFWYRQDPGLGLRLIYFSYDVKMKEKGDIPEGYSVSREKKERFSLILESASTNQTSMYLCASSSGLTVDTQYFGPGTRLTVL.

V gene TRBV5-1 combines with J gene TRBJ1-1; D may be TRBD1 (6 bases). From germline, CDR1 is SGHRS and CDR2 YFSETQ. This CDR3 has 15 residues. V lost 4 bases and J lost 1, with 14 bases in between. The CDR3 here is CASSLYRVGNTEAFF. CDR3 bases: TGCGCCAGCAGCCTTTACAGGGTAGGGAACACTGAAGCTTTCTTT. Together with reference TRBV5-1 and TRBJ1-1, the CDR3 gives the full variable domain: KAGVTQTPRYLIKTRGQQVTLSCSPISGHRSVSWYQQTPGQGLQFLFEYFSETQRNKGNFPGRFSGRQFSNSRSEMNVSTLELGDSALYLCASSLYRVGNTEAFFGQGTRLTVV.

The chain couples TRBV7-9 to TRBJ1-2, with unresolved D. CDR3 length equals 15 residues. Germline CDR1 reads SEHNR; CDR2 reads FQNEAQ (reference sequence). Between the trimmed V and J ends, which lost 0 bases and 3 bases, there was a span of 11 bases. Written as DNA, the CDR3 is TGTGCCAGCAGCTTAGCGCGGGCAGTGGACTATGGCTACACCTTC. Residues: CASSLARAVDYGYTF.

This clonotype was seen a few times. The V call is TRBV15, the J call TRBJ1-2; D is unresolved. Germline CDR1 LNHNV, CDR2 YYDKDF (reference sequence). The V end was cut by 5 bases, the J end by 3 bases, with 19 bases between. This CDR3 is 16 amino acids long. The CDR3 nucleotides read TGTGCCACCAGCGGAGGGCCCGCCGTTGATTACTATGGCTACACCTTC. Translation: CATSGGPAVDYYGYTF.

V and J are TRBV24-1 and TRBJ2-2, with TRBD2 matching 11 bases. The CDR3 length is 17 residues. CDR1 and CDR2 from the germline V gene are KGHDR and SFDVKD. Germline trimming cut 3 bases from V and 1 base from J; bases unmatched to any gene: 3. The CDR3 nucleotides are TGTGCCACCAGTGATCCGGGACTAGCGGAGAACACCGGGGAGCTGTTTTTT. This gives the protein CATSDPGLAENTGELFF.

The rearrangement joins TRBV20-1 to TRBJ2-5; 7 bases are shared with TRBD1. The V segment lost 8 bases and the J segment 5 bases; nucleotides outside the gene matches: 11. This CDR3 is 13 amino acids long. Looked up from germline, CDR1 is DFQATT and CDR2 is SNEGSKA (reference sequence). The CDR3 is CSFWAGGKETQYF. CDR3 nucleotide sequence: TGCAGTTTCTGGGCAGGGGGAAAGGAGACCCAGTACTTC.

About this clonotype: A junction end diverges from the germline sequence, so it may reflect a read error. The chain joins TRBV6-6 to TRBJ1-6, with D tentatively TRBD1 (5 bases). The CDR3 consists of 17 residues. The germline CDR1 and CDR2 sequences are MNHNY and SVGAGI (reference sequence). The CDR3 sequence: CASSPPPGGLVDSPLRF. The CDR3 region has the DNA TGTGCCAGCAGCCCCCCCCCCGGGGGACTGGTGGATTCCCCCCTCCGCTTT.

Many counts were recorded for this clonotype. V is TRBV25-1 and J is TRBJ2-3, with D perhaps matching TRBD2 (5 bases). Per germline, CDR1 MGHDK and CDR2 SYGVNS. The CDR3 is 18 residues long. Between the trimmed V and J ends, which lost 3 bases and 0 bases, there was a span of 19 bases. The CDR3 bases are TGTGCCAGCAGTGAGAAGGAGGAACACTATTCTAGCACAGATACGCAGTATTTT. It codes for CASSEKEEHYSSTDTQYF.

This clonotype occurred a few times. The V gene is TRBV28, the J gene TRBJ1-6; perhaps TRBD1 as D (6 bases). The CDR3 consists of 15 residues. Germline CDR1 MDHEN, CDR2 SYDVKM. V lost 6 bases and J 9 bases, leaving 18 bases between the germline ends. The CDR3 is CASRIGGGQGSPLHF. DNA for the CDR3: TGTGCCAGCAGGATCGGAGGGGGGCAGGGTTCACCCCTCCACTTT.

This sequence joins TRBV7-8 and TRBJ2-1, with D possibly TRBD2 on 6 matching bases. This CDR3 spans 13 amino acids. Germline CDR1 SGHVS, CDR2 FQNEAQ. Trimming removed 5 bases at V and 9 bases at J, with 14 bases between. The CDR3 DNA reads as TGTGCCAGCAGCCACCTCTCTAGCGTTGAGCAGTTCTTC. Amino acids: CASSHLSSVEQFF. The whole variable domain, remainder taken from reference TRBV7-8 and TRBJ2-1, is GAGVSQSPRYKVAKRGQDVALRCDPISGHVSLFWYQQALGQGPEFLTYFQNEAQLDKSGLPSDRFFAERPEGSVSTLKIQRTQQEDSAVYLCASSHLSSVEQFFGPGTRLTVL.

The CDR3 nucleotides read TGTGCCAGCAGCCCCCGTGGGGCGATCACCGGGGAGCTGTTTTTT. Its translation is CASSPRGAITGELFF. This chain links TRBV7-8 with TRBJ2-2; D is perhaps TRBD1 (5 bases). The CDR3 sequence is 15 residues long. The V end lost 5 bases, the J end lost 4 bases, and 14 bases lay between the germline ends. Germline V gives CDR1 SGHVS, CDR2 FQNEAQ. Full variable domain (outside the CDR3, taken from reference TRBV7-8 and TRBJ2-2): GAGVSQSPRYKVAKRGQDVALRCDPISGHVSLFWYQQALGQGPEFLTYFQNEAQLDKSGLPSDRFFAERPEGSVSTLKIQRTQQEDSAVYLCASSPRGAITGELFFGEGSRLTVL.

This clonotype was observed a few times. V usage is TRBV11-1 and J usage is TRBJ2-3; 7 bases are a match to TRBD2. V was clipped by 3 bases and J by 8 bases; unmatched bases: 8. The CDR3 runs to 14 residues. The germline V gene encodes CDR1 SGHAT and CDR2 FQDESV (reference sequence). As DNA, the CDR3 is TGTGCCAGCAGCTTCGGGAGGCCCCAGGGTACGCAGTATTTT. It is translated as CASSFGRPQGTQYF.

This chain joins TRBV20-1 and TRBJ1-5, with D possibly TRBD1 on 5 matching bases. Germline loops: CDR1 DFQATT, CDR2 SNEGSKA (reference sequence). V lost 1 base to trimming and J lost 4 bases, with 23 bases between them. There are 18 residues in the CDR3. CDR3 DNA sequence: TGCAGTGCTAGAGGGGGACGTGGCAGCCAGTCGGTTAATCAGCCCCAGCATTTT. Translation: CSARGGRGSQSVNQPQHF.

The chain uses TRBV4-1 and TRBJ1-4, with TRBD1 as a possible D gene (6 bases). The CDR3 has 15 residues. Germline V lookup: CDR1 MGHRA, CDR2 YSYEKL. V was trimmed by 2 bases and J by 10 bases, leaving 17 bases between them. CDR3 sequence reads: CASSQSALRGAKLFF. CDR3 DNA sequence: TGCGCCAGCAGCCAATCTGCCCTCAGGGGCGCAAAACTGTTTTTT.

The rearrangement uses TRBV12-3 or TRBV12-4 and TRBJ2-7; 7 nucleotides line up with TRBD2. This CDR3 has 15 amino acids. The V gene end was trimmed by 3 bases and the J gene end by 2 bases; junction bases not matched to a gene: 7. The CDR3 DNA sequence: TGTGCCAGCAGTTTGAGCGGGAAGGGAACCTACGAGCAGTACTTC. It encodes CASSLSGKGTYEQYF.